This T cell receptor beta chain was recorded in a study of blood T cell repertoires in COVID-19. Study-wide background: Acute and convalescent COVID-19 samples came from the United States, Italy and Spain. PBMCs, B-cell-depleted T cells, or T cells were the source of the cDNA or gDNA that made up the material.

This clone was observed a handful of times. Data came from immunoSEQ multiplex PCR; TCRdb stores just in-frame clones and leaves some out. The table includes under 200,000 clones, 65% to 90% detected once. Trimming pared 6 bases from V and 8 bases from J, leaving 13 bases between. The CDR3 covers 11 residues. CDR1 and CDR2 (germline): DFQATT, SNEGSKA (reference sequence). Sequencing was carried out using peripheral blood. The chain carries TRBV20-1 and TRBJ1-1; the D gene is possibly TRBD1 (6 bases). The sequence was collected from a human donor in a cohort sampled during active COVID-19. The DNA of the CDR3 is TGCAGTGCCACAGGGCTCGCCGAAGCTTTCTTT. As protein: CSATGLAEAFF.